These T cell receptor beta chains were read from a single sample in a study of blood T cell repertoires in COVID-19. Here immunoSEQ multiplex PCR was the method, and the copy in TCRdb shows in-frame clones only, minus some. Counted here are roughly 70,000 clones, about 90% occurring once; the ten biggest clones make up 6% to 8%. The sequenced sample consisted of peripheral blood. The receptors were gathered from a woman aged 80 or over with active COVID-19. CDR3s include the opening cysteine and the closing phenylalanine or tryptophan. D genes are given only for firm matches. Some rows have no size entry. The others give once, few or many, or a class for an expanded clone.

. TRBJ2-1 TRBD2 TRBV6-5 TGTGCCAGCAGTTACGGGGGACTAGCGGGAATCGGCCAGTTCTTC CASSYGGLAGIGQFF
. TRBJ1-2 TRBD1 TRBV28 TGTGCCAGCAGCTTGGGGGGACAGCAGTACTATGGCTACACCTTC CASSLGGQQYYGYTF
. TRBJ2-1 TRBD2 TRBV27 TGTGCCAGCACCCTTTTTGGTGTGACGGGAGGGGCCAATGAGCAGTTCTTC CASTLFGVTGGANEQFF
. TRBJ1-5 . TRBV7-9 TGTGCCAGCAGCTTAGGGTCGGGATTAACACTTAATAGCAATCAGCCCCAGCATTTT CASSLGSGLTLNSNQPQHF
. TRBJ2-1 TRBD2 TRBV28 TGTGCCAGCAGTTTGGGGACTAGCGACTACAATGAGCAGTTCTTC CASSLGTSDYNEQFF
. TRBJ2-7 TRBD2 TRBV10-1 TGCGCCAGCAGTATAGGACTAGCGGGAGATGGGGCCGAGCAGTACTTC CASSIGLAGDGAEQYF
. TRBJ2-1 . TRBV6-6 TGTGCCAGCAGTAAAGGGGATGAGCAGTTCTTC CASSKGDEQFF
. TRBJ2-1 . TRBV4-1 TGCGCCAGCAGCCAAGATTGGGGGGGCTCTGAGCAGTTCTTC CASSQDWGGSEQFF
. TRBJ2-5 TRBD2 TRBV19 TGTGCCAGTAGTACCCGAACAGCGGGACAAGAGACCCAGTACTTC CASSTRTAGQETQYF
once TRBJ2-7 . TRBV27 . CASSFFGSGTMNF
once TRBJ2-5 . TRBV6-2/TRBV6-3 TGTGCCAGCAGCCTGGTGGGAGGTCTCCAAGAGACCCAGTACTTC CASSLVGGLQETQYF
. TRBJ2-3 . TRBV5-6 TGTGCCAGCAGCCCCGCAACTAGCTTTACGCAGTATTTT CASSPATSFTQYF
once TRBJ1-4 TRBD1 TRBV5-6 TGTGCCAGCAGCTTCTTACGGACAGGCGGAGCCCCTAATGAAAAACTGTTTTTT CASSFLRTGGAPNEKLFF
. TRBJ2-3 . TRBV5-4 TGTGCCAGCAGCTTGGATCGGAGACCTAGCACAGATACGCAGTATTTT CASSLDRRPSTDTQYF
. TRBJ2-5 . TRBV19 TGTGCCAGTAGTCCGTCCCAGGGAGAGACCCAGTACTTC CASSPSQGETQYF